The rows below give T cell receptor beta chains drawn from one sample of a study of blood T cell repertoires in COVID-19. Clones were read by immunoSEQ multiplex PCR, and TCRdb kept only the in-frame ones, dropping some. The sample contains tens of thousands of clones, about 90% of which appear only once. Sequenced: peripheral blood. The receptors were sampled from a man aged 60-69 years with active COVID-19. The CDR3 runs from the conserved cysteine through the conserved F or W. Size is omitted from some rows. Given values are once, few, many or a class for expanded clones.

>.|TRBJ2-3|TRBV30
CACGTSGSPLSTDTQYF
>once|TRBJ2-3|TRBV3-1/TRBV3-2
CASSLELAFTDTQYF
>.|TRBJ2-7|TRBV7-9
CASSKDRGRGEQYF
>once|TRBJ1-5|TRBV2
CASSGSGRGVSNQPQHF
>.|TRBJ2-1|TRBV7-3
CASSVRQGSYNEQFF
>.|TRBJ2-1|TRBV28
CASRYSGRGYEQFF
>once|TRBJ2-7|TRBV5-6
CASSLFTGQGRGEQYF
>.|TRBJ1-2|TRBV29-1
CSVEAVQDEGYTF
>few|TRBJ1-5|TRBV11-3
CASSPTFRDRGNQPQHF
>few|TRBJ2-3|TRBV7-9
CAGRLAGSTDTQYF
>.|TRBJ2-1|TRBV7-8
CASSLQREGREQFF
>.|TRBJ2-3|TRBV19
CASSMGLPADTQYF
>once|TRBJ2-3|TRBV19
CASSIGQGDTDTQYF
>.|TRBJ2-1|TRBV3-1/TRBV3-2
CASSQGTSGSLRNEQFF
>.|TRBJ1-5|TRBV4-1
CASSQVRGQINQPQHF
>.|TRBJ2-1|TRBV5-1
CASSLFGGRGPHNEQFF
>.|TRBJ1-1|TRBV19
CASSHRAGGSTEAFF
>.|TRBJ2-7|TRBV6-5
CASSRSGRTYEQYF
>.|TRBJ2-2|TRBV11-2
CASSQPLTGGIGELFF
>.|TRBJ1-6|TRBV9
CASSVDQGNSPLHF
>.|TRBJ1-2|TRBV7-6
CASSWGQGDYGYTF
>.|TRBJ1-4|TRBV28
CASSFLRNEKLFF
>.|TRBJ2-1|TRBV5-1
CASSSGPAYNEQFF
>.|TRBJ2-7|TRBV3-1/TRBV3-2
CASRTTSGRPYEQYF
>.|TRBJ2-7|TRBV9
CASSVGVSRTYEQYF
>.|TRBJ2-2|TRBV10-2
CATESSGMFTGELFF
>.|TRBJ2-7|TRBV6-5
CASRKYRGFSEQYF
>.|TRBJ2-3|TRBV5-8
CASSFRGIGSTDTQYF
>.|TRBJ2-3|TRBV5-4
CASSPGGGRGDTQYF
>once|TRBJ2-7|TRBV6-2/TRBV6-3
CASSYGQGRYYEQYF
>.|TRBJ2-5|TRBV5-4
CASSLTILATRGETQYF
>.|TRBJ2-7|TRBV7-8
CASSYRLDMNEQYF
>.|TRBJ2-5|TRBV19
CASSIVHLRQETQYF
>once|TRBJ2-7|TRBV19
CASSIAQGSIYEQYF
>few|TRBJ1-2|TRBV7-2
CASRVTGVYGYTF
>.|TRBJ2-3|TRBV12-5
CASGSPGHEPDTQYF
>.|TRBJ1-1|TRBV18
CASSPTNGVRTEAFF
>once|TRBJ1-1|TRBV9
CASTSGGTEAFF
>.|TRBJ2-3|TRBV7-3
CASSSGQGTDTQYF
>.|TRBJ2-5|TRBV11-2
CASSLDSQETQYF
>.|TRBJ2-2|TRBV5-1
CASSLGFRGQGIAGELFF
>once|TRBJ1-2|TRBV7-2
CASSLGTGVTYGYTF
>few|TRBJ2-3|TRBV7-8
CASSPLTGFGTDTQYF
>.|TRBJ1-2|TRBV5-6
CASNPGQGAYGYTF
>.|TRBJ2-7|TRBV5-1
CASSLGTITEQYF
>.|TRBJ2-2|TRBV21-1
CASTELVNGELFF
>.|TRBJ1-5|TRBV18
CASSPIQDSNQPQHF
>.|TRBJ1-1|TRBV18
CASSMDRMNTEAFF
>few|TRBJ1-5|TRBV11-3
CASSLPGERNQPQHF
>.|TRBJ1-5|TRBV19
CASTPGQADQPQHF
>.|TRBJ1-5|TRBV6-1
CASSGRIEGSNQPQHF
>once|TRBJ1-4|TRBV12-5
CASGLGAAPEGEKLFF
>.|TRBJ1-3|TRBV6-5
CASNPRGSGNTIYF
>few|TRBJ1-4|TRBV5-1
CASSLETGGGEKLFF
>.|TRBJ1-2|TRBV20-1
CSARAGSGYTF